This T cell receptor (beta chain) was documented in a study of shared clonotypes between healthy human individuals. Using about 220 ng DNA, about 29,000 T cell genomes, the sorted-subset replicate PCRs were run. The data were produced by immunoSEQ multiplex PCR, yet TCRdb's version contains in-frame clones alone and is incomplete. The repertoire has approximately 2.1 million clones, roughly 93% of them found once; the top ten carry roughly 0.36%. CDR3 length: 16 residues. With 1 base clipped from V and 4 bases from J, the junction kept 6 bases outside the gene matches. Germline CDR1 and CDR2: SGHTA and FQGTGA. The study drew its donors from healthy HIV-negative adults without recent acute infections or vaccinations.

The source material was naive CD4+ T cells from PBMCs. As for subset: CD45RA+ positively selected. The sequence was obtained from a man aged 18 to 29 in good health. Some clones in this sample may be carry-over from other donors' samples. The rearrangement joins TRBV7-3 to TRBJ2-1, with TRBD2 identical over 8 bases. CDR3 protein: CASSLMVTSAYNEQFF. Written as DNA, the CDR3 is TGTGCCAGCAGCTTAATGGTGACTAGCGCTTACAATGAGCAGTTCTTC.